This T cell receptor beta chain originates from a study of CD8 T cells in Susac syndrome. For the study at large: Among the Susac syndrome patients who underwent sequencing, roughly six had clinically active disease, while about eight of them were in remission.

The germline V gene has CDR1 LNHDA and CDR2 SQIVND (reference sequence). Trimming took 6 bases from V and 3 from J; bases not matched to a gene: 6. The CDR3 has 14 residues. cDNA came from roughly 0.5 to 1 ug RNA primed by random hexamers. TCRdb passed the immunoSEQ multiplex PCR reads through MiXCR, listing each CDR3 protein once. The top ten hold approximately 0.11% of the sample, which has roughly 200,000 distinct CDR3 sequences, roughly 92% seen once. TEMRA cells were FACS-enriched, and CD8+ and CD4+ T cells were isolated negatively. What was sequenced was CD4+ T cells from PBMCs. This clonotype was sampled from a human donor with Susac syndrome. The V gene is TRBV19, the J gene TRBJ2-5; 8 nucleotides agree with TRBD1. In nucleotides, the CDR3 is TGTGCCAGTAGGTCCGGGACAGGTGAAGAGACCCAGTACTTC. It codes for CASRSGTGEETQYF. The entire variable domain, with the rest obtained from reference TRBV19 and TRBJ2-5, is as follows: DGGITQSPKYLFRKEGQNVTLSCEQNLNHDAMYWYRQDPGQGLRLIYYSQIVNDFQKGDIAEGYSVSREKKESFPLTVTSAQKNPTAFYLCASRSGTGEETQYFGPGTRLLVL.